This entry concerns a single T cell receptor beta chain. Using immunoSEQ multiplex PCR, the repertoire was profiled, and TCRdb retains in-frame clones only, with some absent. The data show 850,000 to 1,200,000 clones, with around 74% seen just once and approximately 1.5% held by the top ten. There were only Caucasian adults among the donors, and all lived in Nashville, Tennessee. CDR1 is MNHEY, CDR2 SMNVEV, per germline (reference sequence). The CDR3 extends over 15 amino acids. V lost 3 bases and J lost 7; bases outside the gene matches: 5. This sample was taken from a study of shared clonotypes between healthy human individuals.

This clonotype originated in a man aged 18 to 29 in good health. Sequenced input: memory CD4+ T cells sorted from blood. Subset given: CD45RA-negative fraction. The chain links TRBV27 to TRBJ2-1; 11 bases match TRBD2. The CDR3 DNA follows: TGTGCCAGCAGTTTCCTGCTAGCGGGGGGTAATGAGCAGTTCTTC. It encodes CASSFLLAGGNEQFF.